This T cell receptor beta chain comes out of a study of CD8 T cells in ankylosing spondylitis. Study results and caveats: Made up of fewer than 10 highly homologous variants, a TCR beta motif appeared characteristic of ankylosing spondylitis blood.

Construction of TCR beta libraries was performed using quantitative 5'-RACE with molecular barcodes. One entry per CDR3 protein, called by TCRdb with MiXCR from the 5' RACE reads. Altogether roughly 440,000 distinct CDR3 sequences are present, roughly 18% being singletons, with the ten largest covering about 0.94%. Trimming cost V 2 bases and J 6 bases, with 13 bases left between them. Germline CDR1 SGHNT, CDR2 YYREEE (reference sequence). This CDR3 has 14 residues. To note about this clonotype: The antigen remains unidentified.

The clonotype was recovered from a male donor with ankylosing spondylitis. J is TRBJ2-3 and V is TRBV5-4; D possibly corresponds to TRBD1 (7 bases). The sequenced sample was blood, either unsorted or a sorted T cell fraction (not recorded which). The CDR3 DNA follows: TGTGCCAGCAGCTTTCAACAGGGGAGGGATACGCAGTATTTT. Its protein product is CASSFQQGRDTQYF. Full variable domain (missing parts from reference TRBV5-4 and TRBJ2-3): ETGVTQSPTHLIKTRGQQVTLRCSSQSGHNTVSWYQQALGQGPQFIFQYYREEENGRGNFPPRFSGLQFPNYSSELNVNALELDDSALYLCASSFQQGRDTQYFGPGTRLTVL.